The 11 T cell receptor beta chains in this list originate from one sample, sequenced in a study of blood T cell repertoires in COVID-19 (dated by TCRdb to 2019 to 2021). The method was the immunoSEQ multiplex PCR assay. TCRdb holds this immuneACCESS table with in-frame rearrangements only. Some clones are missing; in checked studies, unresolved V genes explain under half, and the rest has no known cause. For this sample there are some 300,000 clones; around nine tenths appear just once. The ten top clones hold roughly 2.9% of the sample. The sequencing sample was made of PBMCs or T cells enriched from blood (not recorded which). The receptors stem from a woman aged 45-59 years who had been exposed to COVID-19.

The chain's CDR3 is CASSPTGNLYEQYF. CDR3 coding DNA: TGCGCCAGCAGCCCTACCGGGAACCTCTACGAGCAGTACTTC. This chain links TRBV5-1 with TRBJ2-7; possibly TRBD2 for D (5 bases). The V end was cut by 4 bases, the J end by 3 bases, with 14 bases between. CDR1 is SGHRS, CDR2 YFSETQ, per germline. The CDR3 extends over 14 amino acids.

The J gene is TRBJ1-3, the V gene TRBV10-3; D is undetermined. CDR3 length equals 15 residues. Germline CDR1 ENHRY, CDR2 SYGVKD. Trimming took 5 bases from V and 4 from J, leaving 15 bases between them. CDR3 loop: CAISSNYDGGNTIYF. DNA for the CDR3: TGTGCCATCAGTTCGAATTACGACGGGGGAAACACCATATATTTT.

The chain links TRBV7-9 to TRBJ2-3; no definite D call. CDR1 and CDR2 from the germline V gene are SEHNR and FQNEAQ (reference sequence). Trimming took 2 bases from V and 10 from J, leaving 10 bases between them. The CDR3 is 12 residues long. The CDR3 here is CASSLSEGAQYF. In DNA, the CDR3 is TGTGCCAGCAGCTTAAGTGAAGGAGCGCAGTATTTT.

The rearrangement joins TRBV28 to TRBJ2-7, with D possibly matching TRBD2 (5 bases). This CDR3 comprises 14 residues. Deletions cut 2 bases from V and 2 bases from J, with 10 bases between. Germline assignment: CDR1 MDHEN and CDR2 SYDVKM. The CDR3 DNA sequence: TGTGCCAGCAGTTTAGCACAGACTACCTACGAGCAGTACTTC. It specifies CASSLAQTTYEQYF.

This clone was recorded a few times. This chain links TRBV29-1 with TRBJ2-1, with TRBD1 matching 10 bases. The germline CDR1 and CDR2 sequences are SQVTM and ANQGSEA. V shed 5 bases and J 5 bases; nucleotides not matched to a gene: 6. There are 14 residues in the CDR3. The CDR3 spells CSVRDRGFDNEQFF. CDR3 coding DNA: TGCAGCGTTCGGGACAGGGGTTTTGACAATGAGCAGTTCTTC.

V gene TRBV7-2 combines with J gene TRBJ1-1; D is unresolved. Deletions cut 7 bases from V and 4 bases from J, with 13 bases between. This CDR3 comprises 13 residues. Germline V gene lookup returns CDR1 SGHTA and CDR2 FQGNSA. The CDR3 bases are TGTGCCAGCAACCCACCCCCCGGCACTGAAGCTTTCTTT. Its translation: CASNPPPGTEAFF.

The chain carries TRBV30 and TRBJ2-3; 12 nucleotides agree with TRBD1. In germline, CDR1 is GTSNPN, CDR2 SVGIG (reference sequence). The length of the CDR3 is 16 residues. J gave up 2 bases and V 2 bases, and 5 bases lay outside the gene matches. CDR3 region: CAWSTWDRGPTDTQYF. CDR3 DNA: TGTGCCTGGAGTACCTGGGACAGGGGGCCCACAGATACGCAGTATTTT.

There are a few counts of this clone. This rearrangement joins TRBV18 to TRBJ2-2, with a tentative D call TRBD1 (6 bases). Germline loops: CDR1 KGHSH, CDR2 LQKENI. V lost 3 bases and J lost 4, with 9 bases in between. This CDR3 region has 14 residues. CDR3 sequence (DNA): TGTGCCAGCTCACCCGTAGGGGGCACCGGGGAGCTGTTTTTT. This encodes CASSPVGGTGELFF.

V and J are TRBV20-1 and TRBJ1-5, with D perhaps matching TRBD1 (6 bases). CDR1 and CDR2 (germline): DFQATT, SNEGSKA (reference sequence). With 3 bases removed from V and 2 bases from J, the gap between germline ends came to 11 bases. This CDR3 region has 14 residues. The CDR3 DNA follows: TGCAGTGCTAGTTTGGGGGCGGGCAATCAGCCCCAGCATTTT. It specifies CSASLGAGNQPQHF.

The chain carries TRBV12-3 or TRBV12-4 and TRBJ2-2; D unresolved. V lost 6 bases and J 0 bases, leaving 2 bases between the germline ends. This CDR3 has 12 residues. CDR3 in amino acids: CASSTNTGELFF. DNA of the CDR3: TGTGCCAGCAGCACGAACACCGGGGAGCTGTTTTTT.

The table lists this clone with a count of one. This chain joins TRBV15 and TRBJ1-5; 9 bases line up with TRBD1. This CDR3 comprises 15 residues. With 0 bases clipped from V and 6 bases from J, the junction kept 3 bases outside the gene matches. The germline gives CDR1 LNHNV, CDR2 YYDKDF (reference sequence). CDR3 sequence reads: CATSREGDRVQPQHF. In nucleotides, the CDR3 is TGTGCCACCAGCAGAGAGGGGGACAGGGTTCAGCCCCAGCATTTT.